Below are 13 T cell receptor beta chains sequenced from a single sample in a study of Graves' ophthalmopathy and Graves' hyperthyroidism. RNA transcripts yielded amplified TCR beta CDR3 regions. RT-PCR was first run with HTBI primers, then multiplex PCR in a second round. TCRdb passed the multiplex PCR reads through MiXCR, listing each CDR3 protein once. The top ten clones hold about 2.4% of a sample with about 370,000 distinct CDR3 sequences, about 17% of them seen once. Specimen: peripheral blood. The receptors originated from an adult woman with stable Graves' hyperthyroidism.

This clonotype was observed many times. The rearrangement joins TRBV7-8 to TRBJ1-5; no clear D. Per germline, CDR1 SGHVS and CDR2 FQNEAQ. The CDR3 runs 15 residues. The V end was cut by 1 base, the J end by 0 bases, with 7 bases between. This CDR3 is CASSLGEYSNQPQHF. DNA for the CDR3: TGTGCCAGCAGCTTAGGGGAGTATAGCAATCAGCCCCAGCATTTT. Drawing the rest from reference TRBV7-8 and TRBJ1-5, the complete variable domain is GAGVSQSPRYKVAKRGQDVALRCDPISGHVSLFWYQQALGQGPEFLTYFQNEAQLDKSGLPSDRFFAERPEGSVSTLKIQRTQQEDSAVYLCASSLGEYSNQPQHFGDGTRLSIL.

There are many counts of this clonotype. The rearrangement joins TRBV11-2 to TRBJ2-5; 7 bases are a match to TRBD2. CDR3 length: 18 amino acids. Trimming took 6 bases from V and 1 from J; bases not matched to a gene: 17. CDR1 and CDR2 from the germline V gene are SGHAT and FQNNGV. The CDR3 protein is CASSYPRASGPFQETQYF. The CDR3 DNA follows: TGTGCCAGCAGTTACCCCCGGGCTAGCGGCCCATTCCAAGAGACCCAGTACTTC.

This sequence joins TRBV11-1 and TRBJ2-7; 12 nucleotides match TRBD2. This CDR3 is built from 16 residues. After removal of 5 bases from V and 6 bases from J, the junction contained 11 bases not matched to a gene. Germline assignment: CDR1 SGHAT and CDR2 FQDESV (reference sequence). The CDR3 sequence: CASSPPRLAGVCEQYF. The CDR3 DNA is TGTGCCAGCAGCCCCCCGAGACTAGCGGGAGTCTGCGAGCAGTACTTC.

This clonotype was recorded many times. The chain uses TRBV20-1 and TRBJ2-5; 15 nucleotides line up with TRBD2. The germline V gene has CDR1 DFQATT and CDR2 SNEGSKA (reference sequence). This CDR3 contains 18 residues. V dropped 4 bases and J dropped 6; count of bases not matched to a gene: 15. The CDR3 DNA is TGCAGTGCTAAACCCCCTTGGACTAGCGGGAGGGCCGAAAAGACCCAGTACTTC. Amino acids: CSAKPPWTSGRAEKTQYF.

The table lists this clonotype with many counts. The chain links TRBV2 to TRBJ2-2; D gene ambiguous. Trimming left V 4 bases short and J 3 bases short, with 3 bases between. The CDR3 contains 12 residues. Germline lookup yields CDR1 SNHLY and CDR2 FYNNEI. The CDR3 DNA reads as TGTGCCAGCAGTGGTTACACCGGGGAGCTGTTTTTT. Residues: CASSGYTGELFF. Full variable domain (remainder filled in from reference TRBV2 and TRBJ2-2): EPEVTQTPSHQVTQMGQEVILRCVPISNHLYFYWYRQILGQKVEFLVSFYNNEISEKSEIFDDQFSVERPDGSNFTLKIRSTKLEDSAMYFCASSGYTGELFFGEGSRLTVL.

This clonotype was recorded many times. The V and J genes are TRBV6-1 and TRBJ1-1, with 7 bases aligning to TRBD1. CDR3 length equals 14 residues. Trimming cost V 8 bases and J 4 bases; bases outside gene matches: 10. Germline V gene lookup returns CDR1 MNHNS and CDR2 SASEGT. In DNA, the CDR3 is TGTGCCAGCTCCCCACAGGGGATCGGCACTGAAGCTTTCTTT. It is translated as CASSPQGIGTEAFF.

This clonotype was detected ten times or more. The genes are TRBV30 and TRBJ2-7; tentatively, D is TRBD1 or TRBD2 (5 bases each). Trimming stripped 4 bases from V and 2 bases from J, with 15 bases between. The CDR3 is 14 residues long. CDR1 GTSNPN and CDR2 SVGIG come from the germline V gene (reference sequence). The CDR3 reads CAWNFFGGAYEQYF. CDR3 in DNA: TGTGCCTGGAACTTCTTTGGGGGTGCCTACGAGCAGTACTTC.

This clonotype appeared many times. CDR3 bases: TGTGCCAGCAGTCGGGACAGGGGCTACACTGAAGCTTTCTTT. Translation: CASSRDRGYTEAFF. V and J are TRBV27 and TRBJ1-1; 10 bases fit TRBD1. J was trimmed by 3 bases and V by 5 bases; bases with no gene match: 3. This CDR3 region has 14 residues. Per germline, CDR1 MNHEY and CDR2 SMNVEV (reference sequence).

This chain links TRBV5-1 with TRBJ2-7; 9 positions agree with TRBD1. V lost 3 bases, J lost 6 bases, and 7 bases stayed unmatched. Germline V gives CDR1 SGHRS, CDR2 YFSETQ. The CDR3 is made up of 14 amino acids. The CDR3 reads CASSSVTGGIEQYF. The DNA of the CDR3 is TGCGCCAGCAGCTCAGTGACAGGGGGTATCGAGCAGTACTTC.

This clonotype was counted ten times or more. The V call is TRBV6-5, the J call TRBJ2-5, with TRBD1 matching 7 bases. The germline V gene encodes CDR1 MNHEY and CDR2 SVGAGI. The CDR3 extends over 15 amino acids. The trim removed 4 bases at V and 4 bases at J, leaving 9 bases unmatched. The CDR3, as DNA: TGTGCCAGCAGTTCACATTCCGGGACAGTAGAGACCCAGTACTTC. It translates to CASSSHSGTVETQYF.

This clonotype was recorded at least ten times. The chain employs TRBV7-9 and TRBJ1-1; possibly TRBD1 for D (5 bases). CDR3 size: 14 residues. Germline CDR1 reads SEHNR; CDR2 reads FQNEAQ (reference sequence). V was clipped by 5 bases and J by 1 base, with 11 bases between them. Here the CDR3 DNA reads TGTGCCAGCAGCCGGGCAGGGCCGAACACTGAAGCTTTCTTT. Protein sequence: CASSRAGPNTEAFF. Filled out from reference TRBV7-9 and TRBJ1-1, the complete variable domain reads DTGVSQNPRHKITKRGQNVTFRCDPISEHNRLYWYRQTLGQGPEFLTYFQNEAQLEKSRLLSDRFSAERPKGSFSTLEIQRTEQGDSAMYLCASSRAGPNTEAFFGQGTRLTVV.

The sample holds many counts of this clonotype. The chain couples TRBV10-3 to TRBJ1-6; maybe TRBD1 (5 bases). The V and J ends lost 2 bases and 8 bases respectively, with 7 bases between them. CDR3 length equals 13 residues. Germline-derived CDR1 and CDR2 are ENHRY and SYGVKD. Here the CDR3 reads CAISEGTDSPLHF. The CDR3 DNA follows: TGTGCCATCAGTGAGGGGACGGATTCACCCCTCCACTTT.

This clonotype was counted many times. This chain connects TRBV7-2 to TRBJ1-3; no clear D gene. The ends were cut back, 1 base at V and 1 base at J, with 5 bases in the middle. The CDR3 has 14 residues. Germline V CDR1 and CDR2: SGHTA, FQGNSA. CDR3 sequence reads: CASSLGESGNTIYF. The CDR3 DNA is TGTGCCAGCAGCTTAGGGGAGTCTGGAAACACCATATATTTT.